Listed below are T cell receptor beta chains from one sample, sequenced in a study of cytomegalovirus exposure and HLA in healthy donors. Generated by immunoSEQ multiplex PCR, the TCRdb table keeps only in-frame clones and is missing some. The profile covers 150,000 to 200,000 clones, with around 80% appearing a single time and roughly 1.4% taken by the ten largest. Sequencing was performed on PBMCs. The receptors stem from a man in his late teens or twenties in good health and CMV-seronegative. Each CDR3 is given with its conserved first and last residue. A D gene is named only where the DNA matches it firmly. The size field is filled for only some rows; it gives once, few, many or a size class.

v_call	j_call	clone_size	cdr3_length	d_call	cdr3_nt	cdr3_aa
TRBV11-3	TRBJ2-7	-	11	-	TGTGCCAGCAGGGCCGGGGTTCAGCAGTACTTC	CASRAGVQQYF
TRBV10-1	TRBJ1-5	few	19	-	TGCGCCAGCAGTGAGTCTTCCGGGAAAAAGGACGTCAGCAATCAGCCCCAGCATTTT	CASSESSGKKDVSNQPQHF
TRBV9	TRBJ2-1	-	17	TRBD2	TGTGCCAGCAGCGTGGGACTAGCTGTAAGCTCCTACAATGAGCAGTTCTTC	CASSVGLAVSSYNEQFF
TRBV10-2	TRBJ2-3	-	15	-	TGCGCCAGCCGTTTAGCAGGGCTACTCCCAGATACGCAGTATTTT	CASRLAGLLPDTQYF
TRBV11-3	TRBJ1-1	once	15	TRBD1	TGTGCCAGCAGACGAGGGACAGTCTGGAACACTGAAGCTTTCTTT	CASRRGTVWNTEAFF
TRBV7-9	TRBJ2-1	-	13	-	TGTGCCAGCACGCGACAAGACTACAATGAGCAGTTCTTC	CASTRQDYNEQFF
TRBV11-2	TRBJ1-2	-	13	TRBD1	TGTGCCAGCAGCCAGGGGGTGAGCTATGGCTACACCTTC	CASSQGVSYGYTF
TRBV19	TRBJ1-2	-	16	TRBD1	TGTGCCAGTAGTATTAGGGGGACAGGGGTAGGCTATGGCTACACCTTC	CASSIRGTGVGYGYTF
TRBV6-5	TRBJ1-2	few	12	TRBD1	TGTGCCAGCAGCCGGACAGGCTATGGCTACACCTTC	CASSRTGYGYTF
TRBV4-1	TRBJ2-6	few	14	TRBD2	TGCGCCAGCAGCCAAGGGGGTAGCGGGAACGTCCTGACTTTC	CASSQGGSGNVLTF
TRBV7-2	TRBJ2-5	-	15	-	TGTGCCAGCAGCTTAGCGGCAGGGTCACAAGAGACCCAGTACTTC	CASSLAAGSQETQYF
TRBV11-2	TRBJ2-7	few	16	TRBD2	TGTGCCAGCAGCGAAACCGGGACTAGCGGGACCTACGAGCAGTACTTC	CASSETGTSGTYEQYF
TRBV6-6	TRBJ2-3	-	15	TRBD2	TGTGCCAGCAGTTACTCGGGGGGGGGCACAGATACGCAGTATTTT	CASSYSGGGTDTQYF
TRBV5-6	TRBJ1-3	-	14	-	TGTGCCAGCAGCTATGACAGGTCTGGAAACACCATATATTTT	CASSYDRSGNTIYF
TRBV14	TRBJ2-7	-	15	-	TGTGCCAGCAGCCAAGATTGGCAGGGTGCCTACGAGCAGTACTTC	CASSQDWQGAYEQYF